The 6 T cell receptor beta chains below were found in one sample sequenced in a study of T cell repertoires in cytomegalovirus infection. In TCRdb, the reads were re-called with MiXCR into one record per CDR3 protein. Of some 560,000 distinct CDR3 sequences listed, around 40% are singletons. These receptors' targets are unknown. The sequencing here drew on cultured PBMCs, taken from culture after CMV antigen stimulation. Every receptor here comes from a human donor in good health (CMV status not recorded). Some clones in this sample may be carry-over from other donors' samples.

In its sample, this clonotype was seen many times. The V and J genes are TRBV11-2 and TRBJ2-3; D is uncertain. The CDR3 runs 12 residues. The V end was cut by 0 bases, the J end by 4 bases, with 2 bases between. Germline values: CDR1 SGHAT, CDR2 FQNNGV. The CDR3 DNA is TGTGCCAGCAGCTTAGACCCAGATACGCAGTATTTT. Protein product: CASSLDPDTQYF.

The chain recombines TRBV4-3 with TRBJ2-6, with 7 bases that match TRBD1. With 4 bases clipped from V and 1 base from J, the junction kept 10 bases outside the gene matches. This CDR3 spans 18 amino acids. Germline V gives CDR1 LGHNA, CDR2 YSLEER. This CDR3 is CASSPQGGSRSGANVLTF. CDR3 DNA sequence: TGCGCCAGCAGCCCGCAAGGGGGCTCGCGGTCTGGGGCCAACGTCCTGACTTTC.

This clonotype was observed a handful of times. The chain recombines TRBV7-2 with TRBJ2-5; 8 nucleotides line up with TRBD1. There are 16 residues in the CDR3. CDR1 and CDR2 (germline): SGHTA, FQGNSA. V gave up 2 bases and J gave up 1 base; unmatched junction bases: 6. This CDR3 is CASSLSTTGVQETQYF. In DNA form, the CDR3 reads TGTGCCAGCAGCTTATCGACGACAGGGGTCCAAGAGACCCAGTACTTC.

The V call is TRBV7-2, the J call TRBJ1-2; possible D gene TRBD1, 6 bases. Looked up from germline, CDR1 is SGHTA and CDR2 is FQGNSA. Trimming left V 5 bases short and J 8 bases short, with 18 bases between. The CDR3 totals 14 residues. CDR3 region: CASSGGFNGEGYTF. The CDR3, as DNA: TGTGCCAGCAGCGGGGGCTTTAATGGGGAAGGCTACACCTTC.

The chain recombines TRBV12-3 or TRBV12-4 with TRBJ1-2, with 7 bases that match TRBD1. V was clipped by 6 bases and J by 8 bases; unmatched bases: 9. The CDR3 covers 13 residues. The CDR3 protein is CASSIDRARGYTF. As DNA, the CDR3 is TGTGCCAGCAGCATCGACAGGGCTCGGGGCTACACCTTC.

The V gene is TRBV28, the J gene TRBJ1-6; D possibly corresponds to TRBD1 (6 bases). The CDR3 is 16 amino acids. Trimming shortened V by 3 bases and J by 7 bases, and 16 bases separated the two germline ends. CDR1 MDHEN and CDR2 SYDVKM come from the germline V gene. The DNA for the CDR3 is TGTGCCAGCAGTTTGAGTGGGAACAGGGAGAATTCACCCCTCCACTTT. Protein: CASSLSGNRENSPLHF.